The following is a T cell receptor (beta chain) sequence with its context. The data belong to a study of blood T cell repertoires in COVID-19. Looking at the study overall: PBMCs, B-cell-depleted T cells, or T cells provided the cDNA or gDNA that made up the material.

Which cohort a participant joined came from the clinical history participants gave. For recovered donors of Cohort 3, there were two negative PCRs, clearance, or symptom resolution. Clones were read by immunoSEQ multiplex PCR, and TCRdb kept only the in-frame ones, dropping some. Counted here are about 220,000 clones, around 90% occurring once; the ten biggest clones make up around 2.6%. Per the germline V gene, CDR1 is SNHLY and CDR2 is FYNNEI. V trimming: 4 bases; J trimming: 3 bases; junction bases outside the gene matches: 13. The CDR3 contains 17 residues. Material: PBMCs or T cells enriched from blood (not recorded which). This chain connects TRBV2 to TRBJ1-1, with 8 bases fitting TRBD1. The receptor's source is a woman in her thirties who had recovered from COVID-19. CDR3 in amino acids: CASSVALQGARDTEAFF. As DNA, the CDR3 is TGTGCCAGCAGTGTTGCCCTCCAGGGGGCGCGGGACACTGAAGCTTTCTTT.